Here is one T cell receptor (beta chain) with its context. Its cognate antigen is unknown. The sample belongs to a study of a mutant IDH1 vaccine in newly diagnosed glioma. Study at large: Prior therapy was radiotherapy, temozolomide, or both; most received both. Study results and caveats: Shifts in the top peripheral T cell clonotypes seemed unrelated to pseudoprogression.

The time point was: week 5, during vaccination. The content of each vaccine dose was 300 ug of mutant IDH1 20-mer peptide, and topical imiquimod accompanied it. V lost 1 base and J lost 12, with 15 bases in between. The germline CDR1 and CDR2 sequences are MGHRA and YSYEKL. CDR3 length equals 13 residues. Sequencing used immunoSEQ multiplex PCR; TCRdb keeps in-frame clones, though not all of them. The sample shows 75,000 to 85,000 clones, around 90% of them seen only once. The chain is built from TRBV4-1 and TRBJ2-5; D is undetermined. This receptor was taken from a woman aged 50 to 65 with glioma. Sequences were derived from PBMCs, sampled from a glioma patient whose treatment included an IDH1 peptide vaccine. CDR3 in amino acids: CASSQAFQSKKYF. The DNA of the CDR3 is TGCGCCAGCAGCCAAGCTTTTCAGTCAAAGAAGTACTTC.